These T cell receptor beta chains were read from a single sample in a study of control samples from healthy donors and cancer patients. Profiling relied on immunoSEQ multiplex PCR, and the TCRdb table lists in-frame clones only, not all of them. The sample yields around 110,000 clones, more than 85% seen once. The sequenced sample consisted of blood. The receptor set was obtained from a man under 40 in good health. CDR3s include the opening cysteine and the closing phenylalanine or tryptophan. The D gene is left open where the match is weak. Size is omitted from some rows. Given values are once, few, many or a class for expanded clones.

d_call: .
v_call: TRBV21-1
clone_size: .
j_call: TRBJ1-5
cdr3_aa: CASSKARAPYSNQPQHF
cdr3_nt: TGTGCCAGCAGCAAAGCGAGGGCCCCCTATAGCAATCAGCCCCAGCATTTT

d_call: .
v_call: TRBV6-5
clone_size: .
j_call: TRBJ1-4
cdr3_aa: CASTAWAGASEKLFF
cdr3_nt: TGTGCCAGCACCGCCTGGGCAGGGGCTAGTGAAAAACTGTTTTTT

d_call: .
v_call: TRBV29-1
clone_size: .
j_call: TRBJ1-2
cdr3_aa: CISPRVRQGYTF
cdr3_nt: TGCATCTCCCCCCGGGTCCGACAGGGCTACACCTTC

d_call: .
v_call: TRBV7-2
clone_size: once
j_call: TRBJ1-2
cdr3_aa: CANPDYGYTF
cdr3_nt: TGTGCCAATCCCGACTATGGCTACACCTTC

d_call: .
v_call: TRBV5-1
clone_size: .
j_call: TRBJ1-1
cdr3_aa: CASSSWGQDTEAFF
cdr3_nt: TGCGCCAGCAGCTCCTGGGGGCAGGACACTGAAGCTTTCTTT

d_call: TRBD1
v_call: TRBV3-1/TRBV3-2
clone_size: .
j_call: TRBJ2-6
cdr3_aa: CASSQGPGQGAGSGANVLTF
cdr3_nt: TGTGCCAGCAGCCAAGGGCCGGGACAGGGGGCTGGGTCTGGGGCCAACGTCCTGACTTTC

d_call: .
v_call: TRBV5-1
clone_size: .
j_call: TRBJ2-2
cdr3_aa: CASSLLVDDGELFF
cdr3_nt: TGCGCCAGCAGCCTGCTAGTAGACGACGGGGAGCTGTTTTTT

d_call: TRBD2
v_call: TRBV6-4
clone_size: .
j_call: TRBJ2-7
cdr3_aa: CASSVLAGYEQYF
cdr3_nt: TGTGCCAGCAGTGTACTAGCGGGGTACGAGCAGTACTTC

d_call: TRBD2
v_call: TRBV4-2
clone_size: .
j_call: TRBJ2-3
cdr3_aa: CASSQDNLLASLGDTQYF
cdr3_nt: TGTGCCAGCAGCCAAGATAACTTACTAGCGAGTCTAGGAGATACGCAGTATTTT

d_call: .
v_call: TRBV5-6
clone_size: .
j_call: TRBJ1-2
cdr3_aa: CASSGDGGANYGYTF
cdr3_nt: TGTGCCAGCAGCGGGGATGGAGGGGCTAACTATGGCTACACCTTC

d_call: TRBD1
v_call: TRBV28
clone_size: .
j_call: TRBJ2-3
cdr3_aa: CASREQGAKDTQYF
cdr3_nt: TGTGCCAGCAGGGAGCAGGGGGCAAAAGATACGCAGTATTTT

d_call: .
v_call: TRBV4-2
clone_size: .
j_call: TRBJ2-2
cdr3_aa: CASSQESGDRTGELFF
cdr3_nt: TGTGCCAGCAGCCAAGAATCCGGGGATCGGACCGGGGAGCTGTTTTTT

d_call: .
v_call: TRBV13
clone_size: .
j_call: TRBJ1-2
cdr3_aa: CASSSGEGYSNYGYTF
cdr3_nt: TGTGCCAGCAGCTCCGGGGAGGGGTATTCTAACTATGGCTACACCTTC

d_call: TRBD1
v_call: TRBV2
clone_size: few
j_call: TRBJ1-1
cdr3_aa: CASSVGRQGKAFF
cdr3_nt: TGTGCCAGCAGTGTAGGGAGACAGGGGAAAGCTTTCTTT

d_call: .
v_call: TRBV30
clone_size: .
j_call: TRBJ1-2
cdr3_aa: CAFPRGGGYTF
cdr3_nt: TGTGCCTTCCCGAGGGGAGGTGGCTACACCTTC

d_call: .
v_call: TRBV1
clone_size: once
j_call: TRBJ2-3
cdr3_aa: CTSSPWDGRVGDTQYF
cdr3_nt: TGCACCAGCAGCCCTTGGGACGGGAGAGTAGGGGATACGCAGTATTTT

d_call: TRBD1
v_call: TRBV6-5
clone_size: .
j_call: TRBJ1-2
cdr3_aa: CASRPGQGALGYTF
cdr3_nt: TGTGCCAGCCGACCGGGACAGGGGGCGCTTGGCTACACCTTC

d_call: TRBD1
v_call: TRBV5-4
clone_size: .
j_call: TRBJ2-1
cdr3_aa: CASSVGTGWEQFF
cdr3_nt: TGTGCCAGCAGCGTTGGGACAGGGTGGGAGCAGTTCTTC

d_call: .
v_call: TRBV18
clone_size: .
j_call: TRBJ1-1
cdr3_aa: CASSPTVNTEAFF
cdr3_nt: TGTGCCAGCTCACCCACAGTGAACACTGAAGCTTTCTTT

d_call: TRBD1
v_call: TRBV7-9
clone_size: .
j_call: TRBJ2-3
cdr3_aa: CASSAQGRGRLGSPQYF
cdr3_nt: TGTGCCAGCAGCGCCCAGGGCAGGGGGCGTTTGGGGTCCCCGCAGTATTTT

d_call: .
v_call: TRBV27
clone_size: .
j_call: TRBJ1-4
cdr3_aa: CASSEIAVDEKLFF
cdr3_nt: TGTGCCAGCTCCGAAATCGCGGTGGATGAAAAACTGTTTTTT

d_call: .
v_call: TRBV5-4
clone_size: .
j_call: TRBJ1-2
cdr3_aa: CASSLWGSNYGYTF
cdr3_nt: TGTGCCAGCAGCTTGTGGGGAAGCAACTATGGCTACACCTTC

d_call: .
v_call: TRBV27
clone_size: .
j_call: TRBJ1-2
cdr3_aa: CASSPRTPASGYTF
cdr3_nt: TGTGCCAGCAGCCCTAGGACACCCGCTTCTGGCTACACCTTC

d_call: .
v_call: TRBV10-3
clone_size: .
j_call: TRBJ1-5
cdr3_aa: CAIGNQPQHF
cdr3_nt: TGTGCCATCGGGAATCAGCCCCAGCATTTT

d_call: TRBD1
v_call: TRBV19
clone_size: .
j_call: TRBJ2-2
cdr3_aa: CASSNDRGLAGELFF
cdr3_nt: TGTGCCAGTAGTAACGACAGGGGTCTCGCGGGGGAGCTGTTTTTT

d_call: .
v_call: TRBV6-5
clone_size: .
j_call: TRBJ1-6
cdr3_aa: CASGRGSSYNSPLHF
cdr3_nt: TGTGCCAGCGGGAGGGGGAGCTCCTATAATTCACCCCTCCACTTT

d_call: .
v_call: TRBV5-6
clone_size: .
j_call: TRBJ1-1
cdr3_aa: CASSLGLTYMNTEAFF
cdr3_nt: TGTGCCAGCAGCTTGGGCCTTACCTACATGAACACTGAAGCTTTCTTT

d_call: .
v_call: TRBV28
clone_size: once
j_call: TRBJ2-7
cdr3_aa: CASSLVLLGYEQYF
cdr3_nt: TGTGCCAGCAGTTTGGTTCTCTTGGGCTACGAGCAGTACTTC